These T cell receptor beta chains were read from a single sample in a study of long-term antiretroviral therapy in people with HIV. Clones were read by immunoSEQ multiplex PCR, and TCRdb kept only the in-frame ones, dropping some. Seen here are around 16,000 clones, approximately 84% observed once, and the top ten hold approximately 14%. The material was unsorted PBMCs, obtained 1.2 years before starting antiretroviral therapy. Source of these receptors: a man aged 30-40 years with HIV. The CDR3 runs from the conserved cysteine through the conserved F or W.

len	v_gene	j_gene	CDR3aa
14	TRBV2	TRBJ2-5	CASSLLAGQETQYF
14	TRBV10-2	TRBJ1-2	CASRTGGRNYGYTF
13	TRBV6-5	TRBJ2-1	CASRGIPSGEQFF
15	TRBV6-6	TRBJ2-3	CASSYGLAGTDTQYF
17	TRBV19	TRBJ1-2	CASSMDEGRAAFRGYTF
15	TRBV28	TRBJ2-1	CASKPQGGNYNEQFF
12	TRBV7-9	TRBJ1-2	CASSSQGEDYTF
15	TRBV28	TRBJ2-7	CASSDAGVGTYEQYF
14	TRBV7-6	TRBJ2-2	CASSLVGGTGELFF
14	TRBV7-2	TRBJ1-2	CASSFGTGVYGYTF
14	TRBV7-9	TRBJ2-6	CASWGRSGANVLTF
14	TRBV7-9	TRBJ2-5	CASSLYRVGETQYF
14	TRBV4-3	TRBJ2-7	CASSQEAVSYEQYF
10	TRBV9	TRBJ2-3	CASNPDTQYF
13	TRBV27	TRBJ1-1	CASSLREDLEAFF
15	TRBV25-1	TRBJ2-3	CASSESAGRTDTQYF
14	TRBV6-1	TRBJ2-7	CASSLGQRSYEQYF
15	TRBV29-1	TRBJ1-1	CSVVGRPREGTEAFF
13	TRBV27	TRBJ2-7	CASSGRGPYEQYF
16	TRBV9	TRBJ1-3	CASSIGPFSSGNTIYF
13	TRBV6-4	TRBJ1-5	CARASLRSQPQHF
12	TRBV29-1	TRBJ2-7	CSVEAGVREQYF
13	TRBV27	TRBJ1-2	CAREKQGPYGYTF
15	TRBV13	TRBJ2-1	CASSPTLAGANEQFF
14	TRBV28	TRBJ1-2	CASSLNNRVGGYTF
16	TRBV21-1	TRBJ1-2	CASSKGVRGAVYGYTF
16	TRBV7-8	TRBJ2-3	CASSFPRQGGSDTQYF
12	TRBV19	TRBJ1-1	CASSMKGGEAFF
15	TRBV6-5	TRBJ1-5	CASRIRRDSNQPQHF
15	TRBV11-3	TRBJ2-7	CASSPGPSTGYEQYF
14	TRBV9	TRBJ2-1	CASSARTSYNEQFF
15	TRBV28	TRBJ2-6	CASSLSPHGANVLTF
13	TRBV7-9	TRBJ1-2	CASTHTSNYGYTF
14	TRBV27	TRBJ1-5	CASSSGGIEQPQHF
15	TRBV11-2	TRBJ2-7	CASSHTGGGTGEQYF
15	TRBV7-2	TRBJ1-1	CASSLANRADTEAFF
15	TRBV28	TRBJ2-1	CASSSPTPQGNEQFF
14	TRBV5-1	TRBJ2-5	CASSLGGLQETQYF
15	TRBV4-2	TRBJ2-7	CASSQDLAGIYEQYF
17	TRBV9	TRBJ1-5	CASSVDRKLLTNQPQHF
12	TRBV15	TRBJ1-1	CATTAVNTEAFF
16	TRBV19	TRBJ1-4	CASSPSRQATNEKLFF
16	TRBV4-2	TRBJ2-1	CASSLQRGGTYNEQFF
18	TRBV7-3	TRBJ2-2	CASSLRVSGEGYTGELFF
17	TRBV5-4	TRBJ2-5	CASSLGGRIGVVETQYF
12	TRBV13	TRBJ1-2	CASSSRGGGYTF
20	TRBV4-2	TRBJ2-5	CASSQDLGARLNDYQETQYF